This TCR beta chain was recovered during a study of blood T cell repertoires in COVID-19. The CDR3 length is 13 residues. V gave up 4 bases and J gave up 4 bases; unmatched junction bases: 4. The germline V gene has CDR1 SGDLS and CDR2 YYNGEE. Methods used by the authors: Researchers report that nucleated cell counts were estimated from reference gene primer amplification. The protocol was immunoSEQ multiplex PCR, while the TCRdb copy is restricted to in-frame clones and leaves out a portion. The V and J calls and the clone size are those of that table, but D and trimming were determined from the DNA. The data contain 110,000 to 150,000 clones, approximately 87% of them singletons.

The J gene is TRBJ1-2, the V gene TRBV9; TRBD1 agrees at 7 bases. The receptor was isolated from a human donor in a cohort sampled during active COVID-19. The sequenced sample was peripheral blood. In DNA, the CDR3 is TGTGCCAGCAGCCCAAGGGACAGCTATGGCTACACCTTC. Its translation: CASSPRDSYGYTF.